The 26 T cell receptor beta chains below all came from one sample that was sequenced in a study of identical twins. Each CDR3 protein gets one entry after TCRdb re-called the 5' RACE reads with MiXCR. The table has hundreds of thousands of distinct CDR3 sequences, around 6.1% seen once. The material sequenced was naive T cells sorted from blood. These receptor sequences come from a man aged 18 to 35 in good health.

There are many counts of this clonotype. The gene calls are TRBV20-1 and TRBJ2-1; 11 bases are shared with TRBD2. The CDR3 is 15 residues long. CDR1 is DFQATT, CDR2 SNEGSKA, per germline (reference sequence). The ends lost 4 bases at V and 9 bases at J; junction bases unmatched: 11. The CDR3: CSATRTSGRLGEQFF. CDR3 nucleotide sequence: TGCAGTGCTACGCGAACTAGCGGGAGACTAGGTGAGCAGTTCTTC.

CDR3 amino acids: CASSQKNTLLGNTIYF. The CDR3 DNA sequence: TGTGCCAGCAGCCAAAAGAACACCCTACTCGGAAACACCATATATTTT. This chain uses TRBV3-1 with TRBJ1-3; D is unresolved. V was cut by 2 bases and J by 4 bases, with 15 bases left in between. Per germline, CDR1 LGHDT and CDR2 YNNKEL (reference sequence). The CDR3 sequence is 16 residues long.

This clonotype was detected only a few times. The chain has TRBV4-1 and TRBJ2-5; D gene unclear. V shed 0 bases and J shed 5 bases, with 7 bases lying between them. Germline V gene data show CDR1 as MGHRA and CDR2 as YSYEKL. CDR3 size: 13 residues. The CDR3 sequence is CASSQEGIETQYF. DNA for the CDR3: TGCGCCAGCAGCCAAGAAGGGATTGAGACCCAGTACTTC.

This clonotype was counted at least ten times. This chain uses TRBV7-9 with TRBJ2-1; 13 bases line up with TRBD2. Trimming at V came to 5 bases and at J to 7 bases, leaving 8 bases not matched to a gene. Per the germline V gene, CDR1 is SEHNR and CDR2 is FQNEAQ (reference sequence). This CDR3 region has 16 residues. Written as DNA, the CDR3 is TGTGCCAGCAGCCCCACAACTAGCGGGAGGGTTAATGAGCAGTTCTTC. Translating gives CASSPTTSGRVNEQFF.

There are a few counts of this clonotype. The CDR3 loop is CASSYGLSENEQFF. DNA for the CDR3: TGTGCCAGCAGTTACGGACTCTCCGAAAATGAGCAGTTCTTC. The chain uses TRBV6-5 and TRBJ2-1, with a tentative D call TRBD2 (5 bases). V lost 2 bases, J lost 7 bases, and 12 bases lay in between. This CDR3 has 14 residues. Germline V gene data show CDR1 as MNHEY and CDR2 as SVGAGI.

At least ten counts were recorded for this clonotype. The rearrangement joins TRBV7-9 to TRBJ2-7, with D perhaps matching TRBD1 (5 bases). The CDR3 length is 16 residues. Germline loops: CDR1 SEHNR, CDR2 FQNEAQ (reference sequence). V lost 3 bases and J 3 bases, leaving 18 bases between the germline ends. CDR3 nucleotide sequence: TGTGCCAGCAGCTTGCTTCCGGGTAGGGGCGACTACGAGCAGTACGTC. Translation: CASSLLPGRGDYEQYV.

Ten or more counts support this clonotype. The chain recombines TRBV30 with TRBJ2-3; no clear D. Trimming shortened V by 0 bases and J by 2 bases, and 12 bases separated the two germline ends. The germline V gene encodes CDR1 GTSNPN and CDR2 SVGIG (reference sequence). The CDR3 contains 15 residues. CDR3 in DNA: TGTGCCTGGAGTGTACAATCGAGGACCACAGATACGCAGTATTTT. Its protein is CAWSVQSRTTDTQYF.

The chain uses TRBV2 and TRBJ1-1, with unresolved D. CDR3 length equals 12 residues. Germline V gene data show CDR1 as SNHLY and CDR2 as FYNNEI. Trimming removed 7 bases from V and 6 bases from J, with 12 bases in between. CDR3 in DNA: TGTGCCAGCAATTCGTTGCCCCCTGAAGCTTTCTTT. Its protein is CASNSLPPEAFF.

This clonotype has more than one count but fewer than ten. This chain links TRBV5-1 with TRBJ2-5; tentatively, D is TRBD2 (6 bases). V lost 5 bases and J 3 bases, leaving 17 bases between the germline ends. The length of the CDR3 is 15 residues. CDR1 and CDR2 from the germline V gene are SGHRS and YFSETQ. The CDR3 region is CASRRELWEEETQYF. The CDR3 coding sequence is TGCGCCAGCAGGAGGGAACTTTGGGAGGAAGAGACCCAGTACTTC.

V gene TRBV20-1 combines with J gene TRBJ2-5; tentatively, D is TRBD2 (5 bases). Trimming cost V 3 bases and J 2 bases, with 13 bases left between them. The germline V gene encodes CDR1 DFQATT and CDR2 SNEGSKA (reference sequence). CDR3 length: 14 amino acids. The CDR3 protein is CSASAGVPQETQYF. The CDR3 bases are TGCAGTGCTAGCGCCGGGGTTCCACAAGAGACCCAGTACTTC.

The table lists this clonotype with many counts. The rearrangement uses TRBV20-1 and TRBJ2-3; 12 positions match TRBD1. There are 12 residues in the CDR3. The germline gives CDR1 DFQATT, CDR2 SNEGSKA (reference sequence). As DNA, the CDR3 is TGCAGAACCGGGACAGGGGGCGATACGCAGTATTTT. Its protein is CRTGTGGDTQYF.

The V gene is TRBV7-9, the J gene TRBJ2-7, with D possibly being TRBD2 (6 bases). The CDR3 is made up of 13 amino acids. The germline V and J ends were trimmed by 5 bases and 0 bases, with 8 bases remaining between them. From germline, CDR1 is SEHNR and CDR2 FQNEAQ (reference sequence). CDR3 coding DNA: TGTGCCAGCAGCGGACTACCCTCCTACGAGCAGTACGTC. It translates to CASSGLPSYEQYV.

In its sample, this clonotype was seen a few times. The J gene is TRBJ2-4, the V gene TRBV20-1; TRBD2 matches at 9 bases. Trimming at V came to 1 base and at J to 2 bases, leaving 6 bases not matched to a gene. There are 16 residues in the CDR3. Germline CDR1 reads DFQATT; CDR2 reads SNEGSKA (reference sequence). The CDR3 nucleotides are TGCAGTGCTAGAGGGACTAGCGATGTATCCAAAAACATTCAGTACTTC. It translates to CSARGTSDVSKNIQYF.

This clonotype occurred a few times. The V and J genes are TRBV28 and TRBJ1-2, with unresolved D. The germline gives CDR1 MDHEN, CDR2 SYDVKM. V was shortened by 5 bases and J by 8 bases, with 12 bases between the two germline ends. This CDR3 has 12 residues. The CDR3 DNA sequence: TGTGCCAGCAGTCCTCTGGTGGGGGGCTACACCTTC. Encoded protein: CASSPLVGGYTF.

This clonotype was counted only a few times. The chain combines TRBV20-1 with TRBJ1-5; 7 bases agree with TRBD1. V dropped 6 bases and J dropped 5; count of bases not matched to a gene: 10. CDR1 is DFQATT and CDR2 is SNEGSKA in the germline V gene (reference sequence). This CDR3 region has 14 residues. In nucleotides, the CDR3 is TGCAGTGCAACGGGACAGCGCGGCCATCAGCCCCAGCATTTT. As protein: CSATGQRGHQPQHF.

The chain links TRBV11-3 to TRBJ2-5; 8 positions agree with TRBD2. CDR3 length: 16 residues. Trimming took 5 bases from V and 7 from J; bases not matched to a gene: 15. The germline CDR1 and CDR2 sequences are SGHNT and YENEEA. The DNA of the CDR3 is TGTGCCAGCAGCAAGCATTCCGGGACTAGTTACGTGACCCAGTACTTC. This translates into CASSKHSGTSYVTQYF.

The V and J genes are TRBV24-1 and TRBJ2-3, with no clear D. The CDR3 sequence is 14 residues long. The V end was cut by 4 bases, the J end by 7 bases, with 14 bases between. Germline-derived CDR1 and CDR2 are KGHDR and SFDVKD. The CDR3 loop reads CATSDTRRPHTQYF. The CDR3 DNA reads as TGTGCCACCAGTGACACTCGCCGACCGCATACGCAGTATTTT.

The chain is built from TRBV24-1 and TRBJ2-1, with D perhaps matching TRBD1 (6 bases). This CDR3 is built from 16 residues. From germline, CDR1 is KGHDR and CDR2 SFDVKD. Trimming removed 3 bases at V and 4 bases at J, with 15 bases between. In DNA, the CDR3 is TGTGCCACCAGTGATCCATCGACAGGCGAATACAATGAGCAGTTCTTC. It translates to CATSDPSTGEYNEQFF.

V usage is TRBV2 and J usage is TRBJ2-3; 7 positions match TRBD2. CDR3 length: 14 amino acids. The V gene end was trimmed by 8 bases and the J gene end by 1 base; junction bases not matched to a gene: 6. Germline-derived CDR1 and CDR2 are SNHLY and FYNNEI. CDR3 nucleotides: TGTGCCAGCCGGCCCCGGGGGGGCACAGATACGCAGTATTTT. Amino acid sequence: CASRPRGGTDTQYF.

The chain joins TRBV30 to TRBJ1-2; TRBD1 aligns across 10 bases. CDR3 length: 15 amino acids. Germline-derived CDR1 and CDR2 are GTSNPN and SVGIG (reference sequence). Losses at the gene ends were 1 base for V and 3 bases for J; bases not matched to a gene: 5. The CDR3 nucleotides are TGTGCCTGGAGTGCAGACAGGGGGCCCGACTATGGCTACACCTTC. This codes for CAWSADRGPDYGYTF.

Ten or more counts support this clonotype. The rearrangement uses TRBV5-1 and TRBJ2-1; 8 bases map to TRBD1. Losses at the gene ends were 3 bases for V and 0 bases for J; bases not matched to a gene: 11. The germline CDR1 and CDR2 sequences are SGHRS and YFSETQ. CDR3 size: 18 residues. The CDR3 sequence is CASSSPRQGSPSYNEQFF. CDR3 DNA: TGCGCCAGCAGCTCACCCCGACAGGGGTCCCCCTCCTACAATGAGCAGTTCTTC.

This clonotype was observed a handful of times. The rearrangement links TRBV27 to TRBJ2-3; no clear D. Trimming cost V 4 bases and J 5 bases, with 13 bases left between them. The CDR3 has 14 residues. Per the germline V gene, CDR1 is MNHEY and CDR2 is SMNVEV (reference sequence). The CDR3 DNA reads as TGTGCCAGCAGTTATGGAATTTCAGGAGATACGCAGTATTTT. This codes for CASSYGISGDTQYF.

V usage is TRBV11-2 and J usage is TRBJ2-5, with 7 positions matching TRBD1. Germline CDR1 is SGHAT and CDR2 is FQNNGV. V lost 6 bases to trimming and J lost 7 bases; unmatched junction nucleotides: 23. The CDR3 extends over 18 amino acids. The CDR3 sequence is CASRNGKLRQGLRGTQYF. The CDR3 DNA follows: TGTGCCAGCAGAAACGGGAAGTTGCGACAGGGCCTTAGGGGGACCCAGTACTTC.

The rearrangement uses TRBV3-1 and TRBJ1-5, with TRBD1 as a possible D gene (5 bases). V lost 1 base and J lost 1, with 17 bases in between. The CDR3 contains 18 residues. Germline values: CDR1 LGHDT, CDR2 YNNKEL (reference sequence). For the CDR3, the DNA is TGTGCCAGCAGCCAAGGGAAATGGGGGTGGGGAAGCAATCAGCCCCAGCATTTT. It yields the protein CASSQGKWGWGSNQPQHF. The entire variable domain, with the rest obtained from reference TRBV3-1 and TRBJ1-5, is as follows: DTAVSQTPKYLVTQMGNDKSIKCEQNLGHDTMYWYKQDSKKFLKIMFSYNNKELIINETVPNRFSPKSPDKAHLNLHINSLELGDSAVYFCASSQGKWGWGSNQPQHFGDGTRLSIL.

This clonotype occurred many times. The chain has TRBV12-3 or TRBV12-4 and TRBJ2-2, with D maybe TRBD2 (5 bases). CDR3 length: 17 amino acids. V was pared by 4 bases and J by 5 bases, with 20 bases between. The CDR3 protein is CASSSTGPLAHTGELFF. CDR3 DNA sequence: TGTGCCAGCAGTTCCACCGGGCCCCTAGCTCATACCGGGGAGCTGTTTTTT.

There are many counts of this clonotype. The genes are TRBV29-1 and TRBJ1-1; no clear D gene. V shed 4 bases and J shed 0 bases, with 12 bases lying between them. CDR1 is SQVTM and CDR2 is ANQGSEA in the germline V gene. The CDR3 spans 14 residues. The CDR3 DNA reads TGCAGCGTTGCCGAAGACACAGTGAACACTGAAGCTTTCTTT. Translating it yields CSVAEDTVNTEAFF.